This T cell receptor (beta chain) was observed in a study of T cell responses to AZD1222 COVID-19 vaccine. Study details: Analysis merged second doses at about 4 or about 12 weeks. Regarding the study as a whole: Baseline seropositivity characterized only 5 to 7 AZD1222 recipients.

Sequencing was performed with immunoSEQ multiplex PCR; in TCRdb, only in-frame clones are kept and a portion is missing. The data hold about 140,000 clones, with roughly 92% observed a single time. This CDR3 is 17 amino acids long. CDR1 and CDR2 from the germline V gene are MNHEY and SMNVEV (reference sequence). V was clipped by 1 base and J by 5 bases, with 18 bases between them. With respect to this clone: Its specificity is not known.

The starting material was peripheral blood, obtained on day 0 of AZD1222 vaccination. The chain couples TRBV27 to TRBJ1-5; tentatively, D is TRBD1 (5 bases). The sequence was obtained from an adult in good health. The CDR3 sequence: CASSLYPPGRGYQPQHF. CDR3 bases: TGTGCCAGCAGTTTATACCCGCCGGGCCGGGGCTATCAGCCCCAGCATTTT.